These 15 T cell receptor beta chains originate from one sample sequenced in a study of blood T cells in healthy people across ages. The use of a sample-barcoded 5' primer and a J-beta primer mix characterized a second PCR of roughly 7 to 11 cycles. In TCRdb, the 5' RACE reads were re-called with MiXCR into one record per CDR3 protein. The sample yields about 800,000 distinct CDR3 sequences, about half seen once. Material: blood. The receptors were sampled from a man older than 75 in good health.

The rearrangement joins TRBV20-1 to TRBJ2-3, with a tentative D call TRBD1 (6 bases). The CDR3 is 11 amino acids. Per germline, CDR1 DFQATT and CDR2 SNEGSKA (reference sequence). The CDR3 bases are TGCGGAGCAGGGGCGACAGATACGCAGTATTTT. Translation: CGAGATDTQYF.

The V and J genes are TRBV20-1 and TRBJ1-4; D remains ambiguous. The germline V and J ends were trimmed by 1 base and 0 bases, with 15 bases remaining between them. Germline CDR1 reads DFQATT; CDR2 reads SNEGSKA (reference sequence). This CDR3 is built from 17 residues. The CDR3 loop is CSARAFTGFATNEKLFF. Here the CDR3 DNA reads TGCAGTGCTAGAGCATTTACGGGGTTTGCAACTAATGAAAAACTGTTTTTT.

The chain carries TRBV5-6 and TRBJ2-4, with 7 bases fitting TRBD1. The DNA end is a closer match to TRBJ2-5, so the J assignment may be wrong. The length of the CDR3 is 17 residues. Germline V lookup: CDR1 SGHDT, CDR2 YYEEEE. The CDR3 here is CASSLVDRTFSRETQYF. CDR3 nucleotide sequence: TGTGCCAGCAGCCTGGTGGACAGGACCTTTTCAAGGGAGACCCAGTACTTC.

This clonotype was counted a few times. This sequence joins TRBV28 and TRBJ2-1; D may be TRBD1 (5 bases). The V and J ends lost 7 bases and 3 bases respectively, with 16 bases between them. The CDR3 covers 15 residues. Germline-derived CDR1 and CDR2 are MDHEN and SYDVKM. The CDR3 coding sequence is TGTGCCAGCACCCTCGATGGCAGGGTCTACAATGAGCAGTTCTTC. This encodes CASTLDGRVYNEQFF.

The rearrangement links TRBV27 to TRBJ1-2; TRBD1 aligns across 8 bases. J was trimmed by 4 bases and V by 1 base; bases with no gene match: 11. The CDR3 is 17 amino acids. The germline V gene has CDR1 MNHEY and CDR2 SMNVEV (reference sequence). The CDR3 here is CASSLLTRAGGVYGYTF. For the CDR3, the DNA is TGTGCCAGCAGTTTATTAACTCGGGCAGGGGGCGTCTATGGCTACACCTTC.

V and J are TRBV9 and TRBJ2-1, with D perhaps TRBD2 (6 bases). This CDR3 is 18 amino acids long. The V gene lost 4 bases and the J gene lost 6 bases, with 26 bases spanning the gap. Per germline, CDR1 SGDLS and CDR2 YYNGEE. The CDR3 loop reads CASSQGYYGGTRGNEQFF. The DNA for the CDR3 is TGTGCCAGCAGCCAAGGATATTACGGCGGGACGAGGGGCAATGAGCAGTTCTTC.

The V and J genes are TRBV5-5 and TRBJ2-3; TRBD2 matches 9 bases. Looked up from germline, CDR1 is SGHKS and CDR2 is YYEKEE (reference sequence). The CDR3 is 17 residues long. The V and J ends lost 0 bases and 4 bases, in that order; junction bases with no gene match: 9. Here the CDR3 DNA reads TGTGCCAGCAGCTTGGAGGCAGCGGGAGGTTTTCCAGATACGCAGTATTTT. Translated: CASSLEAAGGFPDTQYF. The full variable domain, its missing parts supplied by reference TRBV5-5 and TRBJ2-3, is DAGVTQSPTHLIKTRGQQVTLRCSPISGHKSVSWYQQVLGQGPQFIFQYYEKEERGRGNFPDRFSARQFPNYSSELNVNALLLGDSALYLCASSLEAAGGFPDTQYFGPGTRLTVL.

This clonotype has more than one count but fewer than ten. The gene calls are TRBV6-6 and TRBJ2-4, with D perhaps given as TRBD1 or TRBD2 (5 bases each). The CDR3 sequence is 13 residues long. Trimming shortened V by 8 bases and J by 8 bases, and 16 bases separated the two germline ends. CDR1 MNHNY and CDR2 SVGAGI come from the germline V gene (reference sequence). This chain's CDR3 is CASLRDDVDIQYF. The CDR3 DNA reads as TGTGCCAGCCTACGGGACGACGTAGACATTCAGTACTTC.

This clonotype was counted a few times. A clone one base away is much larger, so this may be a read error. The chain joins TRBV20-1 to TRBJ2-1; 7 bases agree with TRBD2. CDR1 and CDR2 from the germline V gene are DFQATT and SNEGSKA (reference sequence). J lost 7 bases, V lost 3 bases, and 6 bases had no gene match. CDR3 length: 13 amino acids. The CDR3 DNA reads TGCAGTGCTAGCGCGGGAGTCGGGAATGAGCAGTTCTTC. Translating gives CSASAGVGNEQFF.

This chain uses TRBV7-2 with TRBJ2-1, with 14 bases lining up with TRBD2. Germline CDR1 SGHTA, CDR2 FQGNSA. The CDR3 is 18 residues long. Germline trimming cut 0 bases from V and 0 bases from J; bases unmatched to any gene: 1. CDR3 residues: CASSLAGTSGSSYNEQFF. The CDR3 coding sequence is TGTGCCAGCAGCTTAGCGGGGACTAGCGGGAGCTCCTACAATGAGCAGTTCTTC.

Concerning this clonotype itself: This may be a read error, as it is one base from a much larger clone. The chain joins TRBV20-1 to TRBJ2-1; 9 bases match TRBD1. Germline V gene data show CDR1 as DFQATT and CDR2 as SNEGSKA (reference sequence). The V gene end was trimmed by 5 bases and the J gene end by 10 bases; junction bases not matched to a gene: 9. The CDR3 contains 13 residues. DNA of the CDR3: TGCAGTGCTGAACAGGGGGCGGGTCGCGAGCAGTTCTTC. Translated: CSAEQGAGREQFF.

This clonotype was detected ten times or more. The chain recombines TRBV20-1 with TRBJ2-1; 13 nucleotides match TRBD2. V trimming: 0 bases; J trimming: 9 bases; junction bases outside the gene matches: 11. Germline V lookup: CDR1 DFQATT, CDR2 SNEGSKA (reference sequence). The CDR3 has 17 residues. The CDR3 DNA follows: TGCAGTGCTAGAGATGGGCGCCGGACTAGCGGGAGCGGTGAGCAGTTCTTC. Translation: CSARDGRRTSGSGEQFF.

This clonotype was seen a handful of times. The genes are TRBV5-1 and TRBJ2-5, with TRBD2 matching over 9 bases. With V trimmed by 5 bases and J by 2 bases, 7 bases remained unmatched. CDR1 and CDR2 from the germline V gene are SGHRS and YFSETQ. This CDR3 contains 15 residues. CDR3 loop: CASSGSSGIQETQYF. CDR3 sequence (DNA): TGCGCCAGCAGTGGGTCTAGCGGGATTCAAGAGACCCAGTACTTC.

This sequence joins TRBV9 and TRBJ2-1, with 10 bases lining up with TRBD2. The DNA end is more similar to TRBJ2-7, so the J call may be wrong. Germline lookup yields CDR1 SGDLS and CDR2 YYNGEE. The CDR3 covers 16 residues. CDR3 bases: TGTGCCAGCAGCGTAGAAGGACTAGCGGTCTACAATGAGCAGTACTTC. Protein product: CASSVEGLAVYNEQYF.

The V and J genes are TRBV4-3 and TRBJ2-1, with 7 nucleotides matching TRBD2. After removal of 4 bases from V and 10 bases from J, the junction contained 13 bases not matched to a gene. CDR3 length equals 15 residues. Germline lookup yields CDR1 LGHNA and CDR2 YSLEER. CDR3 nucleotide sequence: TGCGCCAGCAGCCTCTTCGGCGGGGGAGTCTACGAGCAGTTCTTC. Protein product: CASSLFGGGVYEQFF.